The 20 T cell receptor beta chains listed next were all sequenced from one sample in a study of identical twins. TCRdb reanalysed the 5' RACE reads using MiXCR and keeps one entry per CDR3 protein. The sample has about 700,000 distinct CDR3 sequences, 5.5% to 6.5% seen once; the top ten hold around 1.9%. Sequenced material: naive T cells sorted from blood. The receptors come from a man between 18 and 29 years old in good health.

This clonotype occurred many times. This sequence joins TRBV9 and TRBJ1-1; D remains unclear. From germline, CDR1 is SGDLS and CDR2 YYNGEE. This CDR3 region has 13 residues. The V end lost 3 bases, the J end lost 1 base, and 7 bases lay between the germline ends. CDR3 residues: CASSGGKNTEAFF. The DNA for the CDR3 is TGTGCCAGCAGCGGAGGAAAGAACACTGAAGCTTTCTTT.

A few counts support this clonotype. The gene calls are TRBV29-1 and TRBJ1-4; D ambiguous. The CDR3 contains 12 residues. The germline CDR1 and CDR2 sequences are SQVTM and ANQGSEA. V lost 6 bases and J 3 bases, leaving 8 bases between the germline ends. The DNA for the CDR3 is TGCAGCGTAGCTAGTTCTAATGAAAAACTGTTTTTT. Translation: CSVASSNEKLFF.

The sample holds many counts of this clonotype. CDR3 DNA sequence: TGCAGCGGAGGGACAGGGGAGCAGTTCTTC. Its translation: CSGGTGEQFF. The chain has TRBV29-1 and TRBJ2-1; 9 bases agree with TRBD1. The CDR3 is made up of 10 amino acids. In germline, CDR1 is SQVTM, CDR2 ANQGSEA. V was pared by 7 bases and J by 10 bases, with 2 bases of the junction left unmatched.

This clonotype was detected a few times. V is TRBV6-5 and J is TRBJ2-5; 9 positions match TRBD2. Per germline, CDR1 MNHEY and CDR2 SVGAGI. Germline trimming cut 2 bases from V and 5 bases from J; bases unmatched to any gene: 9. The CDR3 totals 16 residues. The DNA of the CDR3 is TGTGCCAGCAGTTACCTCCCTGCGGGAGGGCCGGAGACCCAGTACTTC. Amino acid sequence: CASSYLPAGGPETQYF.

This clonotype occurred a few times. This chain joins TRBV18 and TRBJ2-3; 11 bases line up with TRBD2. Germline V gives CDR1 KGHSH, CDR2 LQKENI. The V gene end was trimmed by 2 bases and the J gene end by 3 bases; junction bases not matched to a gene: 7. The CDR3 has 17 amino acids. The CDR3 here is CASSPILAGEGTDTQYF. In DNA, the CDR3 is TGTGCCAGCTCACCAATACTAGCGGGAGAGGGGACAGATACGCAGTATTTT.

This chain joins TRBV29-1 and TRBJ2-3, with 7 bases fitting TRBD1. Germline CDR1 is SQVTM and CDR2 is ANQGSEA. V dropped 3 bases and J dropped 6; count of bases not matched to a gene: 6. This CDR3 spans 13 amino acids. The CDR3 region is CSVEVTRGDTQYF. The CDR3 DNA reads TGCAGCGTTGAGGTGACCAGGGGGGATACGCAGTATTTT.

About this clonotype: This sequence may be a read error, since a much larger clone differs from it by one base. V gene TRBV24-1 combines with J gene TRBJ2-1; D possibly uses TRBD1 or TRBD2 (5 bases each). The length of the CDR3 is 16 residues. The V gene's germline CDR1 is KGHDR and CDR2 SFDVKD. The V end lost 4 bases, the J end lost 4 bases, and 16 bases lay between the germline ends. CDR3 residues: CATSDVSGPSYNEQFF. Here the CDR3 DNA reads TGTGCCACCAGTGACGTTTCGGGGCCTTCTTACAATGAGCAGTTCTTC.

This clonotype has a count of ten or more. This chain links TRBV4-3 with TRBJ2-3; 9 positions match TRBD1. V dropped 0 bases and J dropped 3; count of bases not matched to a gene: 13. CDR1 is LGHNA and CDR2 is YSLEER in the germline V gene. The CDR3 runs to 19 residues. CDR3 in DNA: TGCGCCAGCAGCCAAGACCCCACGTATTCGACAGGGGGGACAGATACGCAGTATTTT. Amino acid sequence: CASSQDPTYSTGGTDTQYF.

This clonotype showed up many times. The chain couples TRBV20-1 to TRBJ2-5; tentatively, D is TRBD2 (5 bases). This CDR3 region has 12 residues. Germline CDR1 reads DFQATT; CDR2 reads SNEGSKA (reference sequence). The V end lost 5 bases, the J end lost 3 bases, and 10 bases lay between the germline ends. The CDR3, as DNA: TGCAGTGCTCCAGGACTCAAAGAGACCCAGTACTTC. Residues: CSAPGLKETQYF.

This clonotype has more than one count but fewer than ten. The gene calls are TRBV5-6 and TRBJ2-7, with TRBD2 matching over 12 bases. Germline lookup yields CDR1 SGHDT and CDR2 YYEEEE. The CDR3 totals 15 residues. V shed 2 bases, J shed 2 bases, and the junction held 2 bases outside the gene matches. DNA for the CDR3: TGTGCCAGCAGCTTATGGACTAGCGGGACCTACGAGCAGTACGTC. It yields the protein CASSLWTSGTYEQYV.

This clonotype came up many times. The chain couples TRBV24-1 to TRBJ2-3; TRBD2 matches at 7 bases. Trimming at V came to 0 bases and at J to 0 bases, leaving 5 bases not matched to a gene. CDR1 is KGHDR, CDR2 SFDVKD, per germline. This CDR3 is built from 17 residues. As DNA, the CDR3 is TGTGCCACCAGTGATTTGCAGGTTAGCGGGAGCACAGATACGCAGTATTTT. Its protein is CATSDLQVSGSTDTQYF.

The chain links TRBV20-1 to TRBJ1-6; TRBD1 aligns across 11 bases. CDR3 length: 14 residues. CDR1 and CDR2 (germline): DFQATT, SNEGSKA (reference sequence). V shed 6 bases, J shed 7 bases, and the junction held 5 bases outside the gene matches. Written as DNA, the CDR3 is TGCAGTGCGAGGGACAGGGGGACCAATTCACCCCTCCACTTT. Its translation is CSARDRGTNSPLHF.

This clonotype has a count of ten or more. The rearrangement uses TRBV7-3 and TRBJ2-3; D may be TRBD1 or TRBD2 (5 bases each). Looked up from germline, CDR1 is SGHTA and CDR2 is FQGTGA. The CDR3 is 15 amino acids. Trimming removed 5 bases at V and 3 bases at J, with 15 bases between. CDR3 nucleotide sequence: TGTGCCAGCAGCAAAAATCCGGGGCGAACAGATACGCAGTATTTT. Translation gives CASSKNPGRTDTQYF. The whole variable domain, filled in from reference TRBV7-3 and TRBJ2-3, reads GAGVSQTPSNKVTEKGKYVELRCDPISGHTALYWYRQSLGQGPEFLIYFQGTGAADDSGLPNDRFFAVRPEGSVSTLKIQRTERGDSAVYLCASSKNPGRTDTQYFGPGTRLTVL.

The chain employs TRBV20-1 and TRBJ1-3; a possible D gene is TRBD1 (5 bases). This CDR3 is 14 amino acids long. With 5 bases removed from V and 4 bases from J, the gap between germline ends came to 15 bases. CDR1 is DFQATT, CDR2 SNEGSKA, per germline (reference sequence). DNA for the CDR3: TGCAGTGCTTTGCCGGGACGGGAGGGAAACACCATATATTTT. Translated, it gives CSALPGREGNTIYF.

V and J are TRBV7-3 and TRBJ2-1, with D perhaps matching TRBD2 (5 bases). Germline CDR1 is SGHTA and CDR2 is FQGTGA. The CDR3 consists of 15 residues. Trimming left V 2 bases short and J 5 bases short, with 13 bases between. This CDR3 reads CASSLLSLEDNEQFF. The CDR3 nucleotides read TGTGCCAGCAGCTTACTTTCACTAGAGGACAATGAGCAGTTCTTC. Combining the CDR3 with reference TRBV7-3 and TRBJ2-1 gives the whole variable domain GAGVSQTPSNKVTEKGKYVELRCDPISGHTALYWYRQSLGQGPEFLIYFQGTGAADDSGLPNDRFFAVRPEGSVSTLKIQRTERGDSAVYLCASSLLSLEDNEQFFGPGTRLTVL.

This clonotype was seen repeatedly, ten times or more. The V call is TRBV20-1, the J call TRBJ1-6, with 7 nucleotides matching TRBD1. CDR1 and CDR2 (germline): DFQATT, SNEGSKA (reference sequence). The V segment lost 3 bases and the J segment 10 bases; nucleotides outside the gene matches: 9. The CDR3 runs 14 residues. The CDR3 nucleotides are TGCAGTGCTAGCGTATCCAGGGGGGGATCACCCCTCCACTTT. Residues: CSASVSRGGSPLHF.

This clonotype was seen only a few times. V gene TRBV5-1 combines with J gene TRBJ2-1; 9 positions match TRBD2. V shed 0 bases and J 11 bases; nucleotides not matched to a gene: 12. The length of the CDR3 is 16 residues. Germline V gives CDR1 SGHRS, CDR2 YFSETQ. CDR3 residues: CASSLGSVAGEVKQFF. The DNA of the CDR3 is TGCGCCAGCAGCTTGGGGTCGGTAGCGGGAGAGGTTAAGCAGTTCTTC.

This clonotype was seen repeatedly, ten times or more. CDR3 protein: CSVAERGNEKLFF. The CDR3, as DNA: TGCAGCGTTGCCGAAAGGGGGAATGAAAAACTGTTTTTT. The rearrangement uses TRBV29-1 and TRBJ1-4; D might be TRBD1 (6 bases). In germline, CDR1 is SQVTM, CDR2 ANQGSEA. The CDR3 is made up of 13 amino acids. Trimming left V 4 bases short and J 5 bases short, with 11 bases between.

The table lists this clonotype with many counts. J is TRBJ2-1 and V is TRBV7-8; 7 nucleotides line up with TRBD1. V was clipped by 7 bases and J by 3 bases; unmatched bases: 9. This CDR3 comprises 15 residues. The V gene's germline CDR1 is SGHVS and CDR2 FQNEAQ. The DNA of the CDR3 is TGTGCCAGCACTCCCGACAGGGCTCGCTACAATGAGCAGTTCTTC. This sequence encodes CASTPDRARYNEQFF.

The sample holds many counts of this clonotype. V gene TRBV7-3 combines with J gene TRBJ2-2, with TRBD2 matching over 8 bases. In germline, CDR1 is SGHTA, CDR2 FQGTGA. The junction had 11 bases not matched to a gene; V was cut back by 1 base and J by 4 bases. CDR3 size: 18 residues. The CDR3 loop is CASSLSLGSGTGTGELFF. In DNA form, the CDR3 reads TGTGCCAGCAGCTTAAGTTTGGGTAGCGGGACGGGCACCGGGGAGCTGTTTTTT.